This paragraph covers one T cell receptor (beta chain) sequence. Its matching antigen is unknown. Sequencing used immunoSEQ multiplex PCR; TCRdb keeps in-frame clones, though not all of them. Of about 15,000 clones in the sample, about 85% are singletons; the top ten hold over 35%. This specimen belongs to a study of T cells in narcolepsy. Study at large: Patients with NT1 or NT2 and healthy control donors were enrolled.

The study's findings and limits: Same-patient CSF and blood CD4+ T cell clonotypes included HCRT-specific and TRIB2-specific autoreactive ones. Autoreactive clonotypes reportedly recurred in blood of same and different patients, not controls.

This CDR3 has 15 amino acids. The germline V gene encodes CDR1 SGHVS and CDR2 FQNEAQ. Deletions cut 2 bases from V and 3 bases from J, with 11 bases between. V and J are TRBV7-8 and TRBJ1-5, with D unresolved. The specimen sequenced was memory (CD45RA-) CD4+ T cells from blood. The clonotype originates from a human donor in good health. CDR3 loop: CASSLSLTVNQPQHF. The CDR3 DNA reads TGTGCCAGCAGCTTATCCCTGACGGTCAATCAGCCCCAGCATTTT. The full variable domain, rest sourced from reference TRBV7-8 and TRBJ1-5, is GAGVSQSPRYKVAKRGQDVALRCDPISGHVSLFWYQQALGQGPEFLTYFQNEAQLDKSGLPSDRFFAERPEGSVSTLKIQRTQQEDSAVYLCASSLSLTVNQPQHFGDGTRLSIL.